Listed below are T cell receptor beta chains from one sample, sequenced in a study of CD8+CD57+ T cells in acquired aplastic anemia. TCRdb reprocessed the reads via MiXCR and lists one record per CDR3 protein. This table holds around 150,000 distinct CDR3 sequences, more than 45% found once. Sequencing was performed on sorted CD4+, CD8+, or CD8+CD57+ T cells (not recorded which) from PBMCs. The receptors derive from a human donor with aplastic anemia. CDR3s include the opening cysteine and the closing phenylalanine or tryptophan. The D gene is left open where the match is weak. Only some rows state a clone size, as once, few, many or a class for expanded clones.

D	size	V	length	J	DNA	CDR3
NA	many	TRBV6-1	13	TRBJ1-5	TGTGCCAGCAGTACAGGTTTTGACCAGCCCCAGCATTTT	CASSTGFDQPQHF
TRBD1	NA	TRBV20-1	13	TRBJ2-7	TGCAGTGCGCGACAGGGGGCGACGGGAGAGCAGTACTTC	CSARQGATGEQYF
NA	many	TRBV9	13	TRBJ2-5	TGTGCCAGCAGCGTAGCCGGCCAAGAGACCCAGTACTTC	CASSVAGQETQYF
TRBD1	NA	TRBV19	17	TRBJ1-6	TGTGCCAGTAGTAACGCCCCGGGACAGGGACGGGGTTCACCCCTCCACTTT	CASSNAPGQGRGSPLHF
NA	NA	TRBV9	14	TRBJ2-1	TGTGCCAGCAGGGGGACAGCGGGAGATAATGAGCAGTTCTTC	CASRGTAGDNEQFF
NA	NA	TRBV2	14	TRBJ1-1	TGTGCCAGCAGCGAACAGGGCGTGAACACTGAAGCTTTCTTT	CASSEQGVNTEAFF
TRBD2	NA	TRBV10-3	18	TRBJ2-2	TGTGCCATCAGTGAGTCGTCGTCGGCGGGGGGTCGATGGGGGGAGCTGTTTTTT	CAISESSSAGGRWGELFF
NA	NA	TRBV6-1	14	TRBJ1-2	TGTGCCAGCAACACAAGACGGACTAACTATGGCTACACCTTC	CASNTRRTNYGYTF
TRBD1	NA	TRBV7-3	14	TRBJ2-1	TGTGCCAGCAGCTTTACGGGGACAGTGAATGAGCAGCTCTTC	CASSFTGTVNEQLF
NA	many	TRBV7-6	15	TRBJ2-7	TGTGCCAGCAGCTTACAGGGGCCCTCCGTCTACGAGCAGTACTTC	CASSLQGPSVYEQYF
NA	NA	TRBV20-1	14	TRBJ1-1	TGCAGTGCTAGAGGCAAGGGGGGAGGCACTGAAGCTTTCTTT	CSARGKGGGTEAFF
NA	many	TRBV20-1	13	TRBJ1-1	TGCAGTGCTAGTAAAGGGGTTAACACTGAAGCTTTCTTT	CSASKGVNTEAFF
NA	few	TRBV20-1	11	TRBJ2-1	TGCAGTGCTAGAGAGGGTTTTAGAGAGTTCTTC	CSAREGFREFF
TRBD2	NA	TRBV10-3	13	TRBJ2-1	TGTGCCATCAGTGGACTAGCCGACAATGAGCAGTTCTTC	CAISGLADNEQFF
TRBD1	NA	TRBV5-1	14	TRBJ2-7	TGCGCCAGCAGCGGGGACAGGGGGACCTACGAGCAGTACTTC	CASSGDRGTYEQYF
NA	many	TRBV20-1	14	TRBJ2-5	TGCAGTGCTAGAGATGCGGGCAGGGAAGAGACCCAGTACTTC	CSARDAGREETQYF
TRBD1	many	TRBV20-1	14	TRBJ1-4	TGCAGTGCTAGGACGACAGGGACTAATGAAAAACTGTTTTTT	CSARTTGTNEKLFF
TRBD2	NA	TRBV10-2	16	TRBJ2-5	TGCGCCAGCAACCCCGGGACTAGCGGGAGGGCAGAGACCCAGTACTTC	CASNPGTSGRAETQYF
NA	many	TRBV28	13	TRBJ2-7	TGTGCCAGCAGTTTGCACAGGGTCACACCTCAGTACTTC	CASSLHRVTPQYF
NA	NA	TRBV19	12	TRBJ1-1	TGTGCCAGTAGAGATCCCGGCGGTGGGGCTTTCTTT	CASRDPGGGAFF
NA	many	TRBV6-5	14	TRBJ2-1	TGTGCCAGCAACGGGGCAGAGTCCTACAATGAGCAGTTCTTC	CASNGAESYNEQFF
NA	many	TRBV15	17	TRBJ2-7	TGTGCCACCAGCAGAGAATTAGTCCGGCGGGGAGCCTACGAGCAGTACTTC	CATSRELVRRGAYEQYF
NA	once	TRBV10-3	14	TRBJ2-7	TGTGCCAGCAGCCGCCGGGGGCCGGGCCCCGAGCAGTACTTC	CASSRRGPGPEQYF
NA	NA	TRBV29-1	12	TRBJ2-5	TGCAGCGTTGAAGGACTGGAGGAGACCCAGTACTTC	CSVEGLEETQYF
TRBD1	NA	TRBV19	15	TRBJ1-1	TGTGCCAGTAGTACCCGACAGGGGATGTACACTGAAGCTTTCTTT	CASSTRQGMYTEAFF
TRBD2	NA	TRBV11-2	16	TRBJ2-3	TGTGCCAGCAGCTTATTGGGGGGGGGTAGCACAGATACGCAGTATTTT	CASSLLGGGSTDTQYF
TRBD1	NA	TRBV19	15	TRBJ1-2	TGTGCCAGTTTGCGGGCAGGACAGGGAAACTATGGCTACACCTTC	CASLRAGQGNYGYTF
NA	NA	TRBV7-8	16	TRBJ2-1	TGTGCCAGCAGCTTATTCGAGGGAATAAGCTACAATGAGCAGTTCTTC	CASSLFEGISYNEQFF
NA	NA	TRBV6-2/TRBV6-3	14	TRBJ1-3	TGTGCCAGCAGTTCCCCTGGAGGTGGAAACACCATATATTTT	CASSSPGGGNTIYF
NA	many	TRBV5-6	13	TRBJ2-7	TGTGCCAGCAGGACAACAGGATACTACGAGCAGTACTTC	CASRTTGYYEQYF
NA	many	TRBV19	16	TRBJ2-7	TGTGCCAGTAGTATGGATCCTCTAGCCCCCTCCTACGAGCAGTACTTC	CASSMDPLAPSYEQYF
TRBD1	NA	TRBV5-1	18	TRBJ1-1	TGCGCCAGCAGCTTCTTTTCCCCGGGACAGGGAATGAACACTGAAGCTTTCTTT	CASSFFSPGQGMNTEAFF
TRBD1	NA	TRBV15	15	TRBJ2-1	TGTGCCACCAGCAGAACGGGACAGGGGAGCAATGAGCAGTTCTTC	CATSRTGQGSNEQFF
NA	NA	TRBV6-4	14	TRBJ1-6	TGTGCCCCGTGGCGGGGCAGTAATAATTCACCCCTCCACTTT	CAPWRGSNNSPLHF
NA	NA	TRBV24-1	13	TRBJ1-2	TGTGCCACCAGTGACCCCCCGGACTATGGCTACACCTTC	CATSDPPDYGYTF
NA	many	TRBV5-1	13	TRBJ1-6	TGCGCCAGCAGCTTGGATGGGCAGGGAGTCCTCCACTTT	CASSLDGQGVLHF
NA	many	TRBV19	14	TRBJ1-2	TGTGCCAGTATCCCTGTCGGGGGGAGCTCGGGCTACACCTTC	CASIPVGGSSGYTF
TRBD1	NA	TRBV5-1	14	TRBJ2-1	TGCGCCAGCAGCCCCCCGGACAGGGTCCGTGAGCAGTTCTTC	CASSPPDRVREQFF
TRBD1	NA	TRBV19	13	TRBJ1-2	TGTGCCAGTAGTCTCCGGGACAGTGATGGCTACACCTTC	CASSLRDSDGYTF
NA	NA	TRBV24-1	12	TRBJ1-1	TGTGCCACCAGTGATCCCCTGGCGCGAGCTTTCTTT	CATSDPLARAFF
TRBD1	NA	TRBV19	13	TRBJ2-7	TGTGCCAGTAGTACGGGACAGACCTACGAGCAGTACTTC	CASSTGQTYEQYF
TRBD2	once	TRBV11-1	16	TRBJ2-1	TGTGCCAGCAGCCTGACTAGCGGGAACTCCTACAATGAGCAGTTCTTC	CASSLTSGNSYNEQFF
TRBD1	many	TRBV20-1	15	TRBJ1-2	TGCAGTGCCCGAAGGACAGGGGATCGGGGCTATGGCTACACCTTC	CSARRTGDRGYGYTF